This T cell receptor beta chain was recorded in a study of CD8+ T cells in alopecia areata (dated by TCRdb to the late 2010s). About the study as a whole: High-throughput TCRbeta sequencing was used to examine T cell clonal expansion in alopecia areata in both the C3H/HeJ mouse model and human patients. On the human side, TCRbeta sequencing was run on scalp tissue and on sorted CD4+ and CD8+ peripheral blood T cells from healthy controls and from alopecia areata patients with either patchy or totalis/universalis disease. RNA came from the PAXgene miRNA kit for fixed scalp, the miRNeasy kit for PBMCs, and the RNeasy kit for mouse skin. Scalp clonality was compared across normal scalp (n=4), patchy alopecia areata scalp (n=8), and alopecia totalis/universalis scalp (n=8). immunoSEQ multiplex PCR using 35 Vbeta forward primers and 13 Jbeta reverse primers was used to amplify TCRbeta CDR3 regions.

This clone was observed a few times. Its antigen is currently not known. Base qualities are missing; no much larger clone stands one base away. Broader findings and caveats from the paper: Shared TCR sequences between patients were less evident than in mice, which may be partly attributable to HLA diversity in the patient population. Unlike mouse skin, where gammadelta T cells dominate, normal human skin contains resident alphabeta T cells that get sequenced too, which complicates analysis of the scalp TCR repertoire. Compared with normal scalp, lesional scalp, particularly in alopecia totalis/universalis, had higher clonality and more expanded CD8+ clones, which suggests antigenic drive.

To prepare the library, the immunoSEQ multiplex PCR assay was applied. To provide template for TCR sequencing, every sample had RNA extracted and reverse transcribed into cDNA. SuperScript III was used for first-strand cDNA synthesis, primed with a 2:1 mix of oligo-dT and random hexamers. Amplification bias was assessed with a synthetic immune receptor repertoire, and residual bias was removed computationally. Under the source paper's analysis protocol: Raw reads were preprocessed for error removal, and CDR3 was defined according to IMGT conventions as running from the conserved cysteine to phenylalanine. Clonality was computed by normalizing Shannon entropy by log2 of the number of productive unique TCRs and subtracting the result from 1. CD4 or CD8 identity of scalp clones was inferred by cross-referencing scalp TCRbeta sequences with sorted blood CD4 and CD8 repertoires. TCRdb's version of the immuneACCESS table is confined to in-frame rearrangements and falls short of the full clone set. An unresolved V gene accounts for under half of the shortfall where checked; the remainder is of unknown origin. The DNA was the basis for D and trimming; V, J and clone size are from that table. This sample is represented by about 110,000 clones; about 60% of them were singletons. Around a quarter of the sample lies in the top ten.

Lesional scalp punch biopsies and peripheral blood were obtained from alopecia areata patients. PBMCs were isolated by density centrifugation and stained for CD3, CD4 and CD8, and CD4+ and CD8+ T cells were sorted on a FACSAria. As part of a multicenter biomarker study, untreated alopecia areata patients were recruited. In roughly five patients from the biomarker study, the blood CD8+ T cells went through an additional sort into NKG2D-low and NKG2D-high fractions. From cysteine to phenylalanine, the CDR3 is 21 amino acids long. The read is trimmed to its CDR3 DNA, 63 bases read in frame from base 1. Via the germline V gene, CDR1 is SGHRS and CDR2 YFSETQ. From V the trimming removes 3 bases and from J it removes 3 bases, while the gene matches leave 25 bases of the junction unaccounted for.

The sample taken for sequencing was NKG2D-low CD8+ T cells sorted from blood. The intended sense of this specimen's cell subset or site label: sorted CD8+ NKG2D-low blood T cells. Rearrangement joined TRBV5-1 to TRBJ2-3; 7 bases in the middle match TRBD2. The clonotype originates from a human donor with alopecia areata. The DNA sequence reads TGCGCCAGCAGCTCAACCCCATCGTCCAGCGGGACCTACCTCATTACAGATACGCAGTATTTT. It codes for CASSSTPSSSGTYLITDTQYF.